Following are 18 T cell receptor beta chains from one sample sequenced in a study of cytomegalovirus exposure and HLA in healthy donors. Assay used: immunoSEQ multiplex PCR; TCRdb lists only in-frame clones, some missing. Of 150,000 to 200,000 clones listed, approximately 96% are singletons. The sample consisted of PBMCs. These receptors were obtained from a woman younger than 35 in good health and CMV-seronegative.

This sequence joins TRBV30 and TRBJ1-2, with D perhaps matching TRBD1 (5 bases). Germline CDR1 reads GTSNPN; CDR2 reads SVGIG (reference sequence). The CDR3 runs 16 residues. Trimming took off 8 bases at V and 4 bases at J, with 26 bases between the two ends. CDR3 coding DNA: TGTGCCGATGGCGACCGGAACAGGATTTGCGTCTATGGCTACACCTTC. Translation gives CADGDRNRICVYGYTF.

DNA for the CDR3: TGTGCCAGCAGCTCCTCCGGGACAGGAGCCTATAGCAATCAGCCCCAGCATTTT. Its protein product is CASSSSGTGAYSNQPQHF. The chain employs TRBV7-9 and TRBJ1-5; 8 bases are a match to TRBD1. Germline CDR1 SEHNR, CDR2 FQNEAQ (reference sequence). The CDR3 extends over 18 amino acids. Germline trimming cut 4 bases from V and 0 bases from J; bases unmatched to any gene: 11.

The chain combines TRBV11-2 with TRBJ2-7; TRBD1 matches 8 bases. Germline CDR1 and CDR2: SGHAT and FQNNGV. This CDR3 region has 14 residues. J gave up 3 bases and V 2 bases, and 3 bases lay outside the gene matches. In DNA form, the CDR3 reads TGTGCCAGCAGCTTACGACAGGGGATCTACGAGCAGTACTTC. Translation gives CASSLRQGIYEQYF.

This chain uses TRBV2 with TRBJ1-3; D unclear. V was shortened by 5 bases and J by 4 bases, with 18 bases between the two germline ends. The CDR3 loop spans 16 amino acids. Germline lookup yields CDR1 SNHLY and CDR2 FYNNEI. The chain's CDR3 is CASSHTRERRGNTIYF. Written as DNA, the CDR3 is TGTGCCAGCAGTCACACTAGGGAGAGGAGAGGAAACACCATATATTTT.

CDR3 region: CVTTQGGGYTF. CDR3 in DNA: TGTGTCACGACCCAGGGGGGTGGCTACACCTTC. This sequence joins TRBV7-9 and TRBJ1-2; 7 bases match TRBD1. The germline V gene encodes CDR1 SEHNR and CDR2 FQNEAQ (reference sequence). The CDR3 totals 11 residues.

The chain joins TRBV11-2 to TRBJ1-4; D unclear. The V gene's germline CDR1 is SGHAT and CDR2 FQNNGV. This CDR3 is built from 12 residues. V lost 5 bases and J 8 bases, leaving 9 bases between the germline ends. This CDR3 reads CASSPAREKLFF. The CDR3 bases are TGTGCCAGCAGCCCAGCTAGGGAAAAACTGTTTTTT.

The chain couples TRBV29-1 to TRBJ2-3; TRBD2 might be the D (5 bases). The CDR3 spans 13 residues. The V end lost 4 bases, the J end lost 2 bases, and 10 bases lay between the germline ends. Germline CDR1 SQVTM, CDR2 ANQGSEA. The CDR3 is CSVVGVNTDTQYF. CDR3 DNA sequence: TGCAGCGTTGTCGGGGTCAACACAGATACGCAGTATTTT.

The chain employs TRBV7-3 and TRBJ2-3; TRBD2 aligns across 10 bases. The CDR3 loop spans 16 amino acids. Germline CDR1 and CDR2: SGHTA and FQGTGA. After removal of 4 bases from V and 2 bases from J, the junction contained 6 bases not matched to a gene. CDR3 residues: CASSWGSGGLTDTQYF. DNA of the CDR3: TGTGCCAGCAGCTGGGGTAGCGGGGGGCTCACAGATACGCAGTATTTT.

This chain joins TRBV5-4 and TRBJ2-7, with a weak D call TRBD2 (6 bases). CDR1 SGHNT and CDR2 YYREEE come from the germline V gene (reference sequence). V lost 0 bases and J 2 bases, leaving 15 bases between the germline ends. The CDR3 has 16 residues. CDR3 loop: CASSLGRGRSAYEQYF. The CDR3 DNA sequence: TGTGCCAGCAGCTTGGGGAGGGGTCGTAGTGCCTACGAGCAGTACTTC. The variable domain in full, completed from reference TRBV5-4 and TRBJ2-7, reads ETGVTQSPTHLIKTRGQQVTLRCSSQSGHNTVSWYQQALGQGPQFIFQYYREEENGRGNFPPRFSGLQFPNYSSELNVNALELDDSALYLCASSLGRGRSAYEQYFGPGTRLTVT.

The J gene is TRBJ1-4, the V gene TRBV14; D might be TRBD1 (6 bases). Germline CDR1 SGHDN, CDR2 FVKESK. CDR3 size: 15 residues. V lost 3 bases and J 6 bases, leaving 14 bases between the germline ends. The CDR3 nucleotides read TGTGCCAGCAGCCATACAGGGTATGGGGATGAAAAACTGTTTTTT. Translation: CASSHTGYGDEKLFF.

The chain is built from TRBV7-3 and TRBJ2-3, with TRBD2 matching 10 bases. Germline V CDR1 and CDR2: SGHTA, FQGTGA. Trimming at V came to 5 bases and at J to 0 bases, leaving 2 bases not matched to a gene. The CDR3 spans 15 residues. CDR3 region: CASSQAGGSTDTQYF. The CDR3 DNA reads TGTGCCAGCAGCCAAGCGGGGGGGAGCACAGATACGCAGTATTTT. The whole variable domain, remainder taken from reference TRBV7-3 and TRBJ2-3, is GAGVSQTPSNKVTEKGKYVELRCDPISGHTALYWYRQSLGQGPEFLIYFQGTGAADDSGLPNDRFFAVRPEGSVSTLKIQRTERGDSAVYLCASSQAGGSTDTQYFGPGTRLTVL.

V usage is TRBV6-6 and J usage is TRBJ2-7, with 7 bases aligning to TRBD1. CDR1 is MNHNY and CDR2 is SVGAGI in the germline V gene (reference sequence). The CDR3 totals 15 residues. The ends lost 2 bases at V and 5 bases at J; junction bases unmatched: 9. The chain's CDR3 is CASSYPRTDRDEQYF. CDR3 coding DNA: TGTGCCAGCAGTTACCCCCGCACCGACAGGGACGAGCAGTACTTC.

This chain joins TRBV6-5 and TRBJ1-6; possible D gene TRBD1, 5 bases. CDR3 size: 14 residues. CDR1 is MNHEY and CDR2 is SVGAGI in the germline V gene. Trimming took 4 bases from V and 9 from J, leaving 13 bases between them. This chain's CDR3 is CASSSPGLPSPLHF. CDR3 nucleotide sequence: TGTGCCAGCAGTTCACCGGGACTGCCTTCACCCCTCCACTTT.

This clone was detected only once. V gene TRBV4-3 combines with J gene TRBJ2-1; TRBD1 matches at 9 bases. V lost 1 base and J lost 8; bases outside the gene matches: 15. Germline CDR1 and CDR2: LGHNA and YSLEER. The CDR3 totals 18 residues. CDR3 bases: TGCGCCAGCAGCCAAGTTAACCCCGGGACAGGGTTCGTCTATGAGCAGTTCTTC. Its translation: CASSQVNPGTGFVYEQFF.

The CDR3 DNA reads TGTGCCAGTAGTATAATGCAGGGGGGCAATGGCTACACCTTC. It encodes CASSIMQGGNGYTF. This chain uses TRBV19 with TRBJ1-2, with 7 bases that match TRBD1. Germline V CDR1 and CDR2: LNHDA, SQIVND (reference sequence). J gave up 6 bases and V 2 bases, and 6 bases lay outside the gene matches. The CDR3 extends over 14 amino acids.

The chain uses TRBV7-9 and TRBJ2-4, with D perhaps TRBD2 (6 bases). The V and J ends lost 4 bases and 4 bases respectively, with 8 bases between them. Germline CDR1 and CDR2: SEHNR and FQNEAQ (reference sequence). The CDR3 length is 13 residues. CDR3 region: CASSSREKNIQYF. CDR3 DNA sequence: TGTGCCAGCAGCTCCCGGGAGAAAAACATTCAGTACTTC.

The chain recombines TRBV18 with TRBJ2-7, with a tentative D call TRBD1 (6 bases). Germline CDR1 is KGHSH and CDR2 is LQKENI. The CDR3 runs 13 residues. V lost 3 bases to trimming and J lost 5 bases, with 11 bases between them. The CDR3 loop is CASSPPAGDEQYF. The CDR3 nucleotides are TGTGCCAGCTCACCCCCCGCAGGGGACGAGCAGTACTTC.

The rearrangement uses TRBV2 and TRBJ2-7; D uncertain. Trimming cost V 6 bases and J 11 bases, with 17 bases left between them. The V gene's germline CDR1 is SNHLY and CDR2 FYNNEI. This CDR3 spans 12 amino acids. In DNA, the CDR3 is TGTGCCAGCAGGCGTCGCGGTCAATCCGAGTACTTC. It specifies CASRRRGQSEYF.